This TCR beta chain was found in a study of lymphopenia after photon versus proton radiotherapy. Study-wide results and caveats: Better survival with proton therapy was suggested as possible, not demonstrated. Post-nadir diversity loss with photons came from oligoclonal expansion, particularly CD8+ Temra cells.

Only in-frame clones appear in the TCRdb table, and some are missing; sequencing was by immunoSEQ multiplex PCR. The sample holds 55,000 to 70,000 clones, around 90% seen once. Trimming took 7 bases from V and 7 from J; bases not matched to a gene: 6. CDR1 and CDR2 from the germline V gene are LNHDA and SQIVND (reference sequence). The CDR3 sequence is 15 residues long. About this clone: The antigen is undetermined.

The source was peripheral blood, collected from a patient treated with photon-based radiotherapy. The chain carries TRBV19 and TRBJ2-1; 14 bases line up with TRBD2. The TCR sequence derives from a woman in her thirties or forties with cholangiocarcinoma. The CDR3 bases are TGTGCCAGTACCCTAGGGACTAGCGGGAGAAATGAGCAGTTCTTC. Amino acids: CASTLGTSGRNEQFF.